This T cell receptor (beta chain) is from a study of beta chain features in type 1 diabetes. The investigators reverse transcribed all of the isolated RNA, so they sequenced expressed TCRB transcripts. The repertoire was sequenced with immunoSEQ multiplex PCR; TCRdb's copy has only in-frame clones and lacks some. The sample lists more than 300,000 clones, over 10% occurring once. A CD45RO/CCR7/CD25/CD127/CD95/CD27 panel sorted naive, central memory, regulatory and stem cell-like memory CD4+ cells. The sequence derives from a young man in good health. The sample taken for sequencing was naive CD4+ T cells from blood.

CDR3 in DNA: TGTGCCAGCAGCTTAACTTACACAGATACGCAGTATTTT. Translating gives CASSLTYTDTQYF. The V call is TRBV7-2, the J call TRBJ2-3, with D unclear. Trimming took off 2 bases at V and 2 bases at J, with 5 bases between the two ends. The CDR3 consists of 13 residues. The germline gives CDR1 SGHTA, CDR2 FQGNSA. Full variable domain (outside the CDR3, taken from reference TRBV7-2 and TRBJ2-3): GAGVSQSPSNKVTEKGKDVELRCDPISGHTALYWYRQSLGQGLEFLIYFQGNSAPDKSGLPSDRFSAERTGGSVSTLTIQRTQQEDSAVYLCASSLTYTDTQYFGPGTRLTVL.